The 13 T cell receptor beta chains given below trace back to one sample, sequenced in a study of blood T cell repertoires in COVID-19. Repertoires were generated with immunoSEQ multiplex PCR, while TCRdb's copy carries only in-frame clones and drops some. Found here are 450,000 to 500,000 clones, roughly 85% of them singletons; the top ten hold more than 3%. Sequenced input: peripheral blood. These TCRs come from a human donor in a cohort sampled during active COVID-19.

The rearrangement uses TRBV3-1 (or the pseudogene TRBV3-2) and TRBJ2-1; 11 nucleotides align to TRBD1. This CDR3 region has 16 residues. Germline values: CDR1 LGHDT, CDR2 YNNKEL (reference sequence). V gave up 4 bases and J gave up 3 bases; unmatched junction bases: 5. The CDR3 DNA reads as TGTGCCAGCAGCCCCGGGACAGGGGGTCTCTACAATGAGCAGTTCTTC. Amino acid sequence: CASSPGTGGLYNEQFF.

The CDR3 coding sequence is TGCGCCAGCAGCTTGGTGCAGGGCTCCTACAATGAGCAGTTCTTC. This gives the protein CASSLVQGSYNEQFF. V and J are TRBV5-1 and TRBJ2-1; TRBD1 might be the D (5 bases). CDR1 is SGHRS, CDR2 YFSETQ, per germline. This CDR3 is built from 15 residues. V lost 0 bases and J 0 bases, leaving 7 bases between the germline ends.

This clone appeared once. The chain links TRBV5-1 to TRBJ2-1; D gene uncertain. The CDR3 has 15 residues. CDR1 and CDR2 from the germline V gene are SGHRS and YFSETQ. The ends were cut back, 4 bases at V and 0 bases at J, with 11 bases in the middle. The CDR3 reads CASSPSVFSYNEQFF. The CDR3 DNA reads as TGCGCCAGCAGCCCCTCGGTGTTCTCCTACAATGAGCAGTTCTTC. Based on the CDR3 plus reference TRBV5-1 and TRBJ2-1, the full variable domain is KAGVTQTPRYLIKTRGQQVTLSCSPISGHRSVSWYQQTPGQGLQFLFEYFSETQRNKGNFPGRFSGRQFSNSRSEMNVSTLELGDSALYLCASSPSVFSYNEQFFGPGTRLTVL.

The CDR3 region is CASSSREPYTDTQYF. The CDR3 DNA sequence: TGTGCCAGCAGCTCACGGGAGCCTTACACAGATACGCAGTATTTT. The V and J genes are TRBV11-1 and TRBJ2-3; the D gene is possibly TRBD2 (6 bases). The CDR3 runs 15 residues. The germline V gene encodes CDR1 SGHAT and CDR2 FQDESV (reference sequence). With 4 bases removed from V and 2 bases from J, the gap between germline ends came to 13 bases.

The chain has TRBV29-1 and TRBJ1-3; 9 nucleotides line up with TRBD1. Unmatched junction bases numbered 7, after V lost 1 base and J lost 3 bases. The CDR3 sequence is 16 residues long. Germline V lookup: CDR1 SQVTM, CDR2 ANQGSEA. The CDR3 sequence: CSVEGTGESNGNTIYF. CDR3 coding DNA: TGCAGCGTTGAAGGGACAGGGGAATCTAATGGAAACACCATATATTTT.

This clone showed up just a few times. The chain employs TRBV30 and TRBJ1-2; 8 bases are shared with TRBD1. The trim removed 0 bases at V and 12 bases at J, leaving 3 bases unmatched. The CDR3 runs 11 residues. The germline gives CDR1 GTSNPN, CDR2 SVGIG (reference sequence). In DNA form, the CDR3 reads TGTGCCTGGAGTGTCAGGGGGCAGGACACCTTC. This sequence encodes CAWSVRGQDTF.

This chain links TRBV30 with TRBJ1-4; D gene uncertain. The CDR3 is made up of 13 amino acids. Per the germline V gene, CDR1 is GTSNPN and CDR2 is SVGIG (reference sequence). V was pared by 1 base and J by 4 bases, with 7 bases between. CDR3 coding DNA: TGTGCCTGGAGTGACTCGCGTAATGAAAAACTGTTTTTT. This encodes CAWSDSRNEKLFF.

The chain links TRBV5-1 to TRBJ2-3; TRBD1 matches 7 bases. This CDR3 has 13 residues. Germline assignment: CDR1 SGHRS and CDR2 YFSETQ. The V segment lost 4 bases and the J segment 9 bases; nucleotides outside the gene matches: 8. The CDR3 bases are TGCGCCAGCAGCATCCAGGGGGATGGAACGCAGTATTTT. Protein: CASSIQGDGTQYF.

This clone came up a few times. V gene TRBV25-1 combines with J gene TRBJ2-7; possible D gene TRBD1, 6 bases. With 10 bases removed from V and 1 base from J, the gap between germline ends came to 14 bases. The CDR3 totals 13 residues. Germline V CDR1 and CDR2: MGHDK, SYGVNS. The CDR3 DNA is TGTGCCACAACAGGGTTTTTATCCTACGAGCAGTACTTC. This translates into CATTGFLSYEQYF.

This chain connects TRBV5-4 to TRBJ2-7; 7 nucleotides align to TRBD1. Germline CDR1 and CDR2: SGHNT and YYREEE (reference sequence). This CDR3 spans 15 amino acids. V dropped 7 bases and J dropped 2; count of bases not matched to a gene: 12. The CDR3 spells CASSPGQRNPYEQYF. CDR3 nucleotide sequence: TGTGCCAGCTCCCCGGGACAGCGGAATCCCTACGAGCAGTACTTC.

The rearrangement joins TRBV20-1 to TRBJ1-5, with a tentative D call TRBD1 (6 bases). Germline V gives CDR1 DFQATT, CDR2 SNEGSKA (reference sequence). The CDR3 contains 13 residues. With 3 bases removed from V and 6 bases from J, the gap between germline ends came to 12 bases. The CDR3 sequence: CSASSGEGQPQHF. As DNA, the CDR3 is TGCAGTGCTAGTTCAGGGGAAGGTCAGCCCCAGCATTTT.

The chain uses TRBV19 and TRBJ2-4, with TRBD1 as a possible D gene (6 bases). This CDR3 has 15 amino acids. Trimming removed 5 bases from V and 2 bases from J, with 13 bases in between. The V gene's germline CDR1 is LNHDA and CDR2 SQIVND (reference sequence). CDR3 in DNA: TGTGCCAGTAGTCCGAAGGGGGAACCCAAAAACATTCAGTACTTC. Protein product: CASSPKGEPKNIQYF.

The chain is built from TRBV27 and TRBJ2-1; 9 bases align to TRBD1. With 4 bases clipped from V and 4 bases from J, the junction kept 17 bases outside the gene matches. Per germline, CDR1 MNHEY and CDR2 SMNVEV (reference sequence). There are 19 residues in the CDR3. The CDR3 sequence is CASSYRTGVLDVRYNEQFF. CDR3 coding DNA: TGTGCCAGCAGTTATAGGACAGGGGTATTAGACGTACGGTACAATGAGCAGTTCTTC.